This T cell receptor (beta chain) was identified during a study of identical twins (dated by TCRdb to the mid-2010s). Concerning the study at large: The study deep-sequenced TCR alpha and beta repertoires from monozygotic twins, unrelated adults of various ages and cord blood to test whether fetal clonotypes persist. To rule out contamination, the twin experiments were replicated at different times with different library preparation protocols.

All donors were healthy Caucasians. The twin cohort consisted of three pairs of female monozygotic twins, all aged roughly 18 to 30 years. Positive isolation kits from Invitrogen were used to isolate CD4+ and CD8+ T cell populations. Study-wide conclusions, independent of this receptor: Out-of-frame TCR alpha sequences shared between twins showed an excess of low generation-probability sequences compared with coincidental sharing between unrelated individuals. Abundant cord blood beta clonotypes carried fewer insertions; young adult naive repertoires showed a weaker similar trend, while memory repertoires showed none. Recombination models systematically underestimated out-of-frame TCR alpha sharing in monozygotic twins but agreed with sharing between unrelated individuals. The excess sharing between twins in beta out-of-frame sequences was weaker because fewer shared sequences reduced the signal-to-noise ratio. Because the same donors could not be followed over many years, conclusions were based on cross-sectional statistical analysis. Invariant T cells such as MAIT and iNKT could partly confound zero-insertion analyses, though diverse VJ usage argued against this for most clonotypes.

The CDR3 runs 12 amino acids, cysteine and phenylalanine included. Left in the record is the CDR3 DNA by itself, 36 bases read in frame from the first base. The CDR1 and CDR2 encoded by the germline V gene are WSHSY and SAAADI. At the junction V is shortened by 3 bases and J by 10 bases, with 10 bases in between. Concerning this clonotype itself: The specificity of this receptor is unknown. One base away there is no much larger clone; base qualities are not given.

The receptor library was made with 5' RACE. The reads were generated on an Illumina HiSeq 2000. A universal primer binding site was introduced by template switching, and a unique molecular identifier was present in the final cDNA, enabling accurate counting of TCR cDNA molecules. Specific primers in the conserved constant-segment region were used to synthesize first-strand cDNA for the TCR alpha and beta chains. To control for contamination, each cDNA library was double barcoded with a SMART-Mk sample barcode plus Illumina barcodes. Two successive PCR steps introduced TruSeq adapter sequences along with Illumina sample barcodes. The Illumina HiSeq platform was used with custom primers to sequence TCR alpha and beta cDNA libraries. The paper's processing steps were these. MiGEC was used to process raw reads and extract unique molecular identifiers, and MiXCR was used to find CDR3 positions. For each individual, recombination models were inferred using an EM algorithm with the repgenHMM and IGoR tools. Shared clonotype analysis was performed with the tcR package in R, normalizing sharing by the product of cloneset sizes. To study raw recombination free of thymic and clonal selection effects, out-of-frame nonproductive sequences were analyzed. TCRdb trimmed public reads at Q25 via fastp, called clones via MiXCR and kept in-frame beta chains. Each entry is one CDR3 protein sequence, shown with its most common DNA and genes. TCRdb, not the original authors, processed these V and J calls. Across this sample there are about 200,000 distinct CDR3 sequences, with around a sixth seen only once. 40% of the sample is taken by the ten largest.

These same records also appear under a second study, on T cells expressing NK-cell markers. In that second paper, the authors write: TCR beta-chain repertoires were profiled in sorted CD3+CD56+NKG2C+, CD3+CD56+NKG2C- and CD3+CD56-NKG2C+ T-cell subsets from roughly eight donors. Among the eight sequenced donors, only one was HCMV-seronegative, while the other seven were HCMV-seropositive. In several experiments an anti-gammadeltaTCR antibody was added to restrict sorting to alphabetaTCR-expressing T cells. In more than five donors, the dominant CD3+CD56+NKG2C+ clonotypes were found to rank among the top 10 CD8+ clonotypes and to make up roughly 1.0-7.5% of CD8+ T cells. Those dominant clonotypes were again the most abundant among CD3+CD56-NKG2C+ cells in a handful of donors, at about 25-65%. It remained unclear whether the expanded NKG2C-expressing T cell clones were specific for HCMV antigens. All eight donors whose samples were sequenced were randomly selected healthy volunteers, three of them men and five women. A commercial ELISA kit detecting HCMV-specific IgG in serum was used to determine HCMV serostatus. MIGEC was used to demultiplex reads and group reads by UMI, and MiTCR was used to assemble and quantify clonotypes. To exclude erroneous sequences, only TCR cDNA sequences supported by at least two reads were retained. The tcR package was used for downstream repertoire analysis, and clonotypes were matched between fractions using CDR3 nucleotide sequence together with V segment. VDJmatch was used to annotate antigen specificity against VDJdb, with one amino acid substitution in CDR3 allowed.

The sequence was collected from a woman aged 18-29 years in good health. Recombination joined TRBV10-2 with TRBJ2-1; no D segment can be confidently identified. The sequencing input was CD8+ T cells sorted from blood. The CDR3: CASSDVSPEQFF. The DNA reads as follows: TGCGCCAGCAGTGATGTGTCCCCGGAGCAGTTCTTC.